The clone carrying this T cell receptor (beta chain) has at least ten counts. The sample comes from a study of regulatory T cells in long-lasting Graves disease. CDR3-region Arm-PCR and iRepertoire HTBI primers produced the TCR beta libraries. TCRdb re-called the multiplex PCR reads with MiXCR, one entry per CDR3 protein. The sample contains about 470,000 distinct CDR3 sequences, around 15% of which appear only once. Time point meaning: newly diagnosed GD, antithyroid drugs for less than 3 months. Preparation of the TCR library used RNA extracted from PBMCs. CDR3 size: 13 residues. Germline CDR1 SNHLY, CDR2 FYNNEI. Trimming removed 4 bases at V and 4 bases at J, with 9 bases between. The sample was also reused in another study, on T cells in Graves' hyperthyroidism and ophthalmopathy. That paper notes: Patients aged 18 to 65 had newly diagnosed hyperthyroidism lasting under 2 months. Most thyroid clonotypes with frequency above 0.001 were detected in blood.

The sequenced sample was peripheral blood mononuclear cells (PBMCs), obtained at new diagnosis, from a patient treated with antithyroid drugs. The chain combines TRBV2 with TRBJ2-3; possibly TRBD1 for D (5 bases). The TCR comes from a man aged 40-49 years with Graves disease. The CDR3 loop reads CASSGTTPDTQYF. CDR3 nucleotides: TGTGCCAGCAGTGGGACAACCCCAGATACGCAGTATTTT.